Below, 14 T cell receptor beta chains from the same sample are listed, as sequenced in a study of T cell changes during pregnancy in multiple sclerosis. Libraries were prepared by immunoSEQ multiplex PCR; TCRdb keeps only in-frame clonotypes and omits some of them. The sample yields more than 95,000 clones, roughly 93% seen once. Sequences were derived from peripheral blood, sampled after pregnancy. These receptor sequences come from a female donor with multiple sclerosis, enrolled in a pregnancy study.

The chain uses TRBV5-1 and TRBJ2-7; TRBD1 matches at 9 bases. This CDR3 comprises 15 residues. The germline V gene has CDR1 SGHRS and CDR2 YFSETQ. J lost 4 bases, V lost 3 bases, and 8 bases had no gene match. Written as DNA, the CDR3 is TGCGCCAGCAGCTCACTGGGACAGGGACATTACGAGCAGTACTTC. Its protein is CASSSLGQGHYEQYF.

This clone was counted once. The genes are TRBV5-1 and TRBJ2-5; D is possibly TRBD1 (5 bases). V lost 0 bases and J 5 bases, leaving 14 bases between the germline ends. Per the germline V gene, CDR1 is SGHRS and CDR2 is YFSETQ. The CDR3 totals 15 residues. CDR3 loop: CASSLDVRALETQYF. CDR3 nucleotide sequence: TGCGCCAGCAGCTTGGATGTCAGGGCCCTGGAGACCCAGTACTTC.

The chain combines TRBV9 with TRBJ2-1; 8 positions agree with TRBD2. This CDR3 is built from 13 residues. With V trimmed by 2 bases and J by 8 bases, 3 bases remained unmatched. Germline lookup yields CDR1 SGDLS and CDR2 YYNGEE. The CDR3 nucleotides read TGTGCCAGCAGCGTTAGCGGGATCGATGAGCAGTTCTTC. It specifies CASSVSGIDEQFF.

The rearrangement links TRBV27 to TRBJ2-7; a weak D match, TRBD1 (5 bases). With 11 bases removed from V and 0 bases from J, the gap between germline ends came to 20 bases. In germline, CDR1 is MNHEY, CDR2 SMNVEV (reference sequence). The CDR3 is made up of 15 amino acids. The DNA for the CDR3 is TGTGCCCTTGCCTCGGACACTCTGAGCTCCTACGAGCAGTACTTC. Protein: CALASDTLSSYEQYF.

The J gene is TRBJ1-6, the V gene TRBV18; 7 nucleotides line up with TRBD1. CDR3 size: 13 residues. Germline V gene lookup returns CDR1 KGHSH and CDR2 LQKENI. Trimming at V came to 6 bases and at J to 7 bases, leaving 3 bases not matched to a gene. Written as DNA, the CDR3 is TGTGCCAGCTCCAGGGGGGAGAATTCACCCCTCCACTTT. Translation gives CASSRGENSPLHF.

The genes are TRBV27 and TRBJ2-3, with D tentatively TRBD2 (5 bases). Trimming took off 3 bases at V and 2 bases at J, with 12 bases between the two ends. Germline V gene sequence: CDR1 MNHEY, CDR2 SMNVEV (reference sequence). The CDR3 spans 15 residues. Here the CDR3 DNA reads TGTGCCAGCAGTTTGAGAGCGGAGAACACAGATACGCAGTATTTT. Protein: CASSLRAENTDTQYF.

The chain employs TRBV19 and TRBJ2-7; weak D call: TRBD1 (6 bases). This CDR3 is 14 amino acids long. CDR1 LNHDA and CDR2 SQIVND come from the germline V gene (reference sequence). Trimming removed 5 bases at V and 2 bases at J, with 13 bases between. The chain's CDR3 is CASSRAGATYEQYF. CDR3 coding DNA: TGTGCCAGTAGTCGGGCAGGGGCAACCTACGAGCAGTACTTC.

The chain carries TRBV10-3 and TRBJ2-4; TRBD1 matches 8 bases. Germline V lookup: CDR1 ENHRY, CDR2 SYGVKD. The CDR3 has 15 residues. V trimming: 4 bases; J trimming: 0 bases; junction bases outside the gene matches: 2. DNA of the CDR3: TGTGCCATCAGTGGGACAGGGTTAGCCAAAAACATTCAGTACTTC. As protein: CAISGTGLAKNIQYF.

The gene calls are TRBV18 and TRBJ2-7; perhaps TRBD1 as D (5 bases). The germline CDR1 and CDR2 sequences are KGHSH and LQKENI. The V and J ends lost 5 bases and 1 base respectively, with 9 bases between them. The CDR3 has 13 amino acids. The CDR3 DNA sequence: TGTGCCAGCTCATACGACAGTTCCTACGAGCAGTACTTC. Amino acids: CASSYDSSYEQYF.

The chain links TRBV4-2 to TRBJ2-3, with D perhaps TRBD2 (6 bases). CDR1 is LGHNA, CDR2 YNFKEQ, per germline. Trimming pared 4 bases from V and 0 bases from J, leaving 20 bases between. This CDR3 region has 18 residues. The CDR3 DNA is TGTGCCAGCAGCCCTAAGGCCGGTGGCGGGGAAAGCACAGATACGCAGTATTTT. Protein sequence: CASSPKAGGGESTDTQYF.

V gene TRBV6-1 combines with J gene TRBJ1-1; D call uncertain. Germline V CDR1 and CDR2: MNHNS, SASEGT. The CDR3 consists of 14 residues. V was clipped by 4 bases and J by 5 bases, with 14 bases between them. The CDR3 region has the DNA TGTGCCAGCAGTGCCGTTACGGGTTCAACTGAAGCTTTCTTT. This sequence encodes CASSAVTGSTEAFF.

The DNA of the CDR3 is TGTGCCAGCAGTTTACTGGGAGGGAGCAGCAATCAGCCCCAGCATTTT. Amino acids: CASSLLGGSSNQPQHF. V usage is TRBV27 and J usage is TRBJ1-5; D remains ambiguous. Per the germline V gene, CDR1 is MNHEY and CDR2 is SMNVEV (reference sequence). This CDR3 has 16 residues. Trimming left V 2 bases short and J 1 base short, with 12 bases between.

The chain is built from TRBV5-4 and TRBJ1-1; TRBD1 matches 9 bases. This CDR3 is 13 amino acids long. Germline-derived CDR1 and CDR2 are SGHNT and YYREEE (reference sequence). V was clipped by 5 bases and J by 5 bases; unmatched bases: 4. CDR3 in amino acids: CASRRDRVTEAFF. The CDR3 nucleotides read TGTGCCAGCAGAAGGGACAGGGTGACTGAAGCTTTCTTT.

The gene calls are TRBV6-1 and TRBJ2-1; 12 bases map to TRBD2. After removal of 1 base from V and 10 bases from J, the junction contained 5 bases not matched to a gene. CDR3 size: 15 residues. From germline, CDR1 is MNHNS and CDR2 SASEGT. The CDR3 spells CASSEGLAGGMEQFF. CDR3 DNA: TGTGCCAGCAGTGAAGGCCTAGCGGGGGGGATGGAGCAGTTCTTC.